The 22 T cell receptor beta chains in this list originate from one sample, sequenced in a study of Ad26.COV2.S vaccination and SARS-CoV-2 variants. The data were produced by immunoSEQ multiplex PCR, yet TCRdb's version contains in-frame clones alone and is incomplete. Among under 150,000 clones listed, 70% to 90% were seen once. Material: peripheral blood, obtained after recovery from COVID-19. The receptors stem from a human donor who had recovered from COVID-19.

This clone was picked up a small number of times. V gene TRBV29-1 combines with J gene TRBJ1-1; perhaps TRBD1 as D (6 bases). The CDR3 is made up of 10 amino acids. Germline loops: CDR1 SQVTM, CDR2 ANQGSEA. Between the trimmed V and J ends, which lost 4 bases and 11 bases, there was a span of 11 bases. The CDR3 spells CSVGGHGAFF. In DNA, the CDR3 is TGCAGCGTTGGGGGACACGGGGCTTTCTTT.

The V and J genes are TRBV6-5 and TRBJ1-1; D call uncertain. The germline V gene encodes CDR1 MNHEY and CDR2 SVGAGI. V was pared by 2 bases and J by 1 base, with 14 bases between. The CDR3 contains 16 residues. The CDR3, as DNA: TGTGCCAGCAGTTACAGCCTTAGGTCAGGGAACACTGAAGCTTTCTTT. It yields the protein CASSYSLRSGNTEAFF.

The CDR3 here is CASSSMNRGMNTEAFF. The CDR3 DNA is TGTGCCAGCAGCTCGATGAATCGGGGAATGAACACTGAAGCTTTCTTT. The chain carries TRBV5-4 and TRBJ1-1; D not certain. The germline CDR1 and CDR2 sequences are SGHNT and YYREEE (reference sequence). This CDR3 is 16 amino acids long. V was trimmed by 3 bases and J by 0 bases, leaving 15 bases between them.

This clone was seen more than once but under ten times. This chain connects TRBV19 to TRBJ1-5; tentatively, D is TRBD1 (6 bases). The CDR3 spans 16 residues. Trimming pared 0 bases from V and 0 bases from J, leaving 9 bases between. Germline V gene data show CDR1 as LNHDA and CDR2 as SQIVND (reference sequence). The CDR3 loop is CASSIEDRYSNQPQHF. The CDR3 nucleotides read TGTGCCAGTAGTATAGAGGACAGATATAGCAATCAGCCCCAGCATTTT.

The gene calls are TRBV29-1 and TRBJ2-1, with no clear D. CDR3 length: 12 amino acids. Looked up from germline, CDR1 is SQVTM and CDR2 is ANQGSEA. The V end was cut by 7 bases, the J end by 6 bases, with 13 bases between. The DNA for the CDR3 is TGCAGCGGTTCCCTAGTAGGCAATGAGCAGTTCTTC. Amino acids: CSGSLVGNEQFF.

This chain joins TRBV5-6 and TRBJ1-2; possibly TRBD1 for D (6 bases). The CDR3 spans 18 residues. With 1 base removed from V and 0 bases from J, the gap between germline ends came to 19 bases. Germline V gives CDR1 SGHDT, CDR2 YYEEEE. The DNA of the CDR3 is TGTGCCAGCAGCTTGCCCTCGGACAGCAACCCTTCTAACTATGGCTACACCTTC. Protein product: CASSLPSDSNPSNYGYTF.

This clone was seen just once. The V call is TRBV6-2 or TRBV6-3, the J call TRBJ2-7, with no clear D. The CDR3 covers 13 residues. CDR1 MNHEY and CDR2 SVGEGT come from the germline V gene. V lost 0 bases and J 5 bases, leaving 8 bases between the germline ends. CDR3 coding DNA: TGTGCCAGCAGTTACTCGGCCAGCCACGAGCAGTACTTC. This encodes CASSYSASHEQYF.

In this sample, this clone turned up a few times. The chain employs TRBV6-2 or TRBV6-3 and TRBJ1-1; D is undetermined. V was shortened by 6 bases and J by 0 bases, with 14 bases between the two germline ends. This CDR3 contains 15 residues. Germline CDR1 is MNHEY and CDR2 is SVGEGT. CDR3 nucleotide sequence: TGTGCCAGCAGCCCTGCTAGGCGCATGAACACTGAAGCTTTCTTT. Its protein product is CASSPARRMNTEAFF.

The chain employs TRBV7-2 and TRBJ2-3; the D call may be TRBD1 or TRBD2 (6 bases each). V dropped 1 base and J dropped 6 bases, with 17 bases sitting between them. Per the germline V gene, CDR1 is SGHTA and CDR2 is FQGNSA. The CDR3 is 16 residues long. The CDR3 DNA sequence: TGTGCCAGCAGCTTAGAGGGGGGAGTTTCAACGGATACGCAGTATTTT. Its protein is CASSLEGGVSTDTQYF.

CDR3 in DNA: TGCAGTGCTAGGGAGAACTATGGCTACACCTTC. This gives the protein CSARENYGYTF. The chain has TRBV20-1 and TRBJ1-2; D is unresolved. Germline V gene lookup returns CDR1 DFQATT and CDR2 SNEGSKA (reference sequence). V was trimmed by 3 bases and J by 2 bases, leaving 4 bases between them. This CDR3 has 11 residues.

This sequence joins TRBV6-2 or TRBV6-3 and TRBJ2-3; D not resolved. Per the germline V gene, CDR1 is MNHEY and CDR2 is SVGEGT. Trimming took off 5 bases at V and 2 bases at J, with 5 bases between the two ends. The CDR3 loop spans 12 amino acids. CDR3 in amino acids: CASSPTTDTQYF. In nucleotides, the CDR3 is TGTGCCAGCAGTCCGACCACAGATACGCAGTATTTT.

The chain employs TRBV5-1 and TRBJ1-2; possibly TRBD1 for D (5 bases). The germline CDR1 and CDR2 sequences are SGHRS and YFSETQ. V lost 0 bases to trimming and J lost 8 bases, with 11 bases between them. This CDR3 region has 13 residues. CDR3 sequence (DNA): TGCGCCAGCAGCTTGGCAGGCGAGGGGGGCTACACCTTC. Translating it yields CASSLAGEGGYTF.

This clone was detected only once. The V gene is TRBV25-1, the J gene TRBJ2-2; no clear D gene. Germline loops: CDR1 MGHDK, CDR2 SYGVNS. CDR3 length: 15 amino acids. V dropped 6 bases and J dropped 2 bases, with 13 bases sitting between them. The CDR3 region is CASSANSKNTGELFF. DNA for the CDR3: TGTGCCAGCAGCGCCAACTCTAAAAACACCGGGGAGCTGTTTTTT.

The genes are TRBV6-2 or TRBV6-3 and TRBJ1-5; D is unresolved. The CDR3 is 15 residues long. V was trimmed by 1 base and J by 0 bases, leaving 7 bases between them. The germline CDR1 and CDR2 sequences are MNHEY and SVGEGT. The CDR3 DNA is TGTGCCAGCAGTTACTTACCCTTTAGCAATCAGCCCCAGCATTTT. Its translation is CASSYLPFSNQPQHF.

The CDR3 reads CASSLGGTGYEQYF. CDR3 coding DNA: TGCGCCAGCAGCTTGGGTGGGACAGGCTACGAGCAGTACTTC. The rearrangement links TRBV5-1 to TRBJ2-7, with 8 positions matching TRBD1. CDR3 size: 14 residues. V lost 0 bases, J lost 3 bases, and 2 bases stayed unmatched. The germline V gene has CDR1 SGHRS and CDR2 YFSETQ.

The chain employs TRBV10-1 and TRBJ2-7; 9 positions match TRBD2. The CDR3 is 14 residues long. J gave up 7 bases and V 0 bases, and 4 bases lay outside the gene matches. Germline assignment: CDR1 WNHNN and CDR2 SYGVQD (reference sequence). The CDR3: CASSESRLAGEQYF. DNA of the CDR3: TGCGCCAGCAGTGAGTCCCGGCTAGCGGGGGAGCAGTACTTC.

The V and J genes are TRBV28 and TRBJ1-2; 9 nucleotides agree with TRBD1. The germline gives CDR1 MDHEN, CDR2 SYDVKM. The V gene end was trimmed by 6 bases and the J gene end by 6 bases; junction bases not matched to a gene: 8. This CDR3 comprises 14 residues. The CDR3 reads CASRKKRTGDGYTF. The CDR3 coding sequence is TGTGCCAGCAGAAAAAAGAGGACAGGGGATGGCTACACCTTC.

J is TRBJ2-7 and V is TRBV27; 9 nucleotides agree with TRBD1. The CDR3 is 15 amino acids. V lost 5 bases, J lost 2 bases, and 7 bases stayed unmatched. Germline-derived CDR1 and CDR2 are MNHEY and SMNVEV (reference sequence). The CDR3 nucleotides read TGTGCCAGCAGTCCTACAGGGGGCGAACCCTACGAGCAGTACTTC. This translates into CASSPTGGEPYEQYF.

The chain couples TRBV12-3 or TRBV12-4 to TRBJ2-1; D gene ambiguous. The CDR3 has 13 residues. V was shortened by 3 bases and J by 10 bases, with 13 bases between the two germline ends. As DNA, the CDR3 is TGTGCCAGCAGTTTCCCCTTTAGGGCAGAGCAGTTCTTC. The encoded protein is CASSFPFRAEQFF.

The chain joins TRBV19 to TRBJ2-7; unclear D gene. The V gene lost 1 base and the J gene lost 3 bases, with 10 bases spanning the gap. The CDR3 runs 14 residues. Per the germline V gene, CDR1 is LNHDA and CDR2 is SQIVND (reference sequence). This CDR3 is CASSIGPENYEQYF. Here the CDR3 DNA reads TGTGCCAGTAGTATAGGTCCGGAAAACTACGAGCAGTACTTC.

The chain carries TRBV28 and TRBJ2-5; possibly TRBD1 for D (5 bases). The V gene's germline CDR1 is MDHEN and CDR2 SYDVKM. Trimming shortened V by 5 bases and J by 3 bases, and 10 bases separated the two germline ends. The CDR3 is 13 residues long. CDR3 nucleotide sequence: TGTGCCAGCAGTGCGACAGTTAAAGAGACCCAGTACTTC. It is translated as CASSATVKETQYF.

The chain recombines TRBV12-3 or TRBV12-4 with TRBJ1-3; D is possibly TRBD1 (5 bases). Trimming shortened V by 8 bases and J by 8 bases, and 16 bases separated the two germline ends. CDR3 size: 13 residues. This chain's CDR3 is CASGRRGVDTIYF. Written as DNA, the CDR3 is TGTGCCAGCGGGAGACGAGGGGTGGACACCATATATTTT.